The source of this T cell receptor beta chain is a study of blood T cell repertoires in COVID-19. Study at large: There were acute and convalescent COVID-19 samples, and they came from the United States, Italy and Spain.

There are 15 residues in the CDR3. Trimming cost V 4 bases and J 8 bases; bases outside gene matches: 7. CDR1 is LGHDT and CDR2 is YNNKEL in the germline V gene (reference sequence). The age range of participants was 18 to 89 years, with residence in about 25 US areas. Either two negative PCRs, clearance, or symptom resolution qualified Cohort 3 donors as recovered. Here immunoSEQ multiplex PCR was the method, and the copy in TCRdb shows in-frame clones only, minus some. The sample has 110,000 to 150,000 clones; more than 75% are singletons. V gene TRBV3-1 (or the pseudogene TRBV3-2) combines with J gene TRBJ1-4, with 10 nucleotides matching TRBD1. Material: PBMCs or T cells enriched from blood (not recorded which). The clonotype was recovered from a woman in her fifties or sixties who had recovered from COVID-19. CDR3 sequence reads: CASSRSGTGDEKLFF. Written as DNA, the CDR3 is TGTGCCAGCAGCCGGAGCGGGACAGGGGACGAAAAACTGTTTTTT.